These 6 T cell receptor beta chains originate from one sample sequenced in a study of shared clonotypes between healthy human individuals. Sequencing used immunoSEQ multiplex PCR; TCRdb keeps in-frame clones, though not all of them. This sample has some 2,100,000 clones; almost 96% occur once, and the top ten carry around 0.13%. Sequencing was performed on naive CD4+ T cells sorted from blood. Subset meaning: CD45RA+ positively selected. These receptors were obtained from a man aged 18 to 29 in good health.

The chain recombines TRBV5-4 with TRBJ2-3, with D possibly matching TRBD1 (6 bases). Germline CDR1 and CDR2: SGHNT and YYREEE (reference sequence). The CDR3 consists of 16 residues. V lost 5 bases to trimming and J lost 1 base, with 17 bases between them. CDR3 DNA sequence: TGTGCCAGCAGTTCGACCCGGGACACAGGCACAGATACGCAGTATTTT. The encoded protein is CASSSTRDTGTDTQYF.

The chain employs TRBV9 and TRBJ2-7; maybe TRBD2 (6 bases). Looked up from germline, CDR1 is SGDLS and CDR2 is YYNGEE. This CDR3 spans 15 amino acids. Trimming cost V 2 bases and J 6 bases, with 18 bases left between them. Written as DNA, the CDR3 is TGTGCCAGCAGCGTGGAGGGCGACAAGGGCCCCGAGCAGTACTTC. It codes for CASSVEGDKGPEQYF. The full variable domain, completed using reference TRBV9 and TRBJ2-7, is DSGVTQTPKHLITATGQRVTLRCSPRSGDLSVYWYQQSLDQGLQFLIQYYNGEERAKGNILERFSAQQFPDLHSELNLSSLELGDSALYFCASSVEGDKGPEQYFGPGTRLTVT.

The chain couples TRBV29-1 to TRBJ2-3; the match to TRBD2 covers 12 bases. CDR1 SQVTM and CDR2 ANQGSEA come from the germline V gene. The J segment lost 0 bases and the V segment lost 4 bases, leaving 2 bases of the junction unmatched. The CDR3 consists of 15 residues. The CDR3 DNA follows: TGCAGCGTTGGAGGACTAGCGGGGAGCACAGATACGCAGTATTTT. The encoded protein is CSVGGLAGSTDTQYF.

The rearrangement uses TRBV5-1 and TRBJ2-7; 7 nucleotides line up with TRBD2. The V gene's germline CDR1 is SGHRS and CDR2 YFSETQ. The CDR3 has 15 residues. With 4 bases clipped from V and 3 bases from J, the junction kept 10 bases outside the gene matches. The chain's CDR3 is CASSPPGREGYEQYF. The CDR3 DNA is TGCGCCAGCAGCCCCCCGGGAAGGGAGGGCTACGAGCAGTACTTC.

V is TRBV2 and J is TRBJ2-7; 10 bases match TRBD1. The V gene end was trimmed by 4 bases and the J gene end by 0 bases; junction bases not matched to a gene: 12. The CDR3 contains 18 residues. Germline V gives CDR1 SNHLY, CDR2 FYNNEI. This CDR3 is CASSGGGGTGVNSYEQYF. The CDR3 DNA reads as TGTGCCAGCAGTGGGGGAGGCGGGACAGGGGTTAACTCCTACGAGCAGTACTTC.

CDR3 loop: CASSLEAARNEKLFF. CDR3 bases: TGCGCCAGCAGCTTGGAGGCAGCCAGAAATGAAAAACTGTTTTTT. The chain combines TRBV5-1 with TRBJ1-4, with no clear D. CDR1 is SGHRS and CDR2 is YFSETQ in the germline V gene. Trimming cost V 0 bases and J 5 bases, with 11 bases left between them. The CDR3 totals 15 residues.